This T cell receptor (beta chain) was identified during a study of blood T cell repertoires in COVID-19. As processed by the authors: How many nucleated cells were present was estimated from reference gene primer amplification. Sequenced by immunoSEQ multiplex PCR; TCRdb stores in-frame clones only, minus some. V and J calls and clone size are copied from that table; D and trimming were computed from the DNA. The sample consists of fewer than 250,000 clones, over 70% of them appearing once. Adults between roughly 18 and 90 years of age took part from 20 to 25 US areas. The sample taken for sequencing was PBMCs or T cells enriched from blood (not recorded which). The clonotype comes from a young woman who had been exposed to COVID-19.

The CDR3, as DNA: TGTGCCAGCAGTTTAGCCGGGAGTGGCTACGAGCAGTACTTC. Its translation is CASSLAGSGYEQYF. This chain uses TRBV27 with TRBJ2-7, with D perhaps matching TRBD2 (6 bases). Germline CDR1 reads MNHEY; CDR2 reads SMNVEV (reference sequence). The CDR3 loop spans 14 amino acids. V was cut by 2 bases and J by 3 bases, with 11 bases left in between.